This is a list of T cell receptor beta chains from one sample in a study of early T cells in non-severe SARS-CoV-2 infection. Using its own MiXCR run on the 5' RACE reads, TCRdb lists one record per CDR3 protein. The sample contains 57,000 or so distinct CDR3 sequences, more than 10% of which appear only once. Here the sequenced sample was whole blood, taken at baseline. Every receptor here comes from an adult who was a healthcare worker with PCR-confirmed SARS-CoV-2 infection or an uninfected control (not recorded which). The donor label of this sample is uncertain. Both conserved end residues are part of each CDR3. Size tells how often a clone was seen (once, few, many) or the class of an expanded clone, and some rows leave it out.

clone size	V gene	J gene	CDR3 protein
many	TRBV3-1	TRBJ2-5	CASSRVQETQYF
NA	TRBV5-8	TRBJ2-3	CASSRAGTGGSDTQYF
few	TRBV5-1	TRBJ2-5	CASSLVDERGGRQETQYF
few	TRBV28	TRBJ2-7	CASSWTGAYEQYF
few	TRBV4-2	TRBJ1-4	CASSPWRGATNEKLFF
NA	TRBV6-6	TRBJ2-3	CASSYGTSLGTDTQYF
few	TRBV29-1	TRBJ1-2	CSVVFTFVGGGYTF
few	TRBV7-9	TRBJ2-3	CASSFGVSTDTQYF
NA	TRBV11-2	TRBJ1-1	CASSPRTAGTEAFF
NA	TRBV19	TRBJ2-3	CASSIDRGTADTQYF
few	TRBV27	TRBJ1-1	CATRGTYGAEAFF